Presented here are 29 T cell receptor beta chains from one specimen sequenced in a study of blood T cell repertoires in COVID-19. Measured with immunoSEQ multiplex PCR; TCRdb has only the in-frame clones, and not every one. The table has roughly 230,000 clones, approximately 92% seen once. The sequencing input was peripheral blood. All receptors derive from a woman in her thirties or forties who had recovered from COVID-19.

The rearrangement uses TRBV5-4 and TRBJ2-1; 11 bases match TRBD2. Germline CDR1 reads SGHNT; CDR2 reads YYREEE (reference sequence). The trim removed 0 bases at V and 5 bases at J, leaving 4 bases unmatched. This CDR3 spans 16 amino acids. The CDR3: CASSLVVTSGNNEQFF. As DNA, the CDR3 is TGTGCCAGCAGCTTGGTTGTGACTAGCGGGAACAATGAGCAGTTCTTC.

This chain uses TRBV12-5 with TRBJ2-7; 9 positions match TRBD1. Trimming cost V 2 bases and J 8 bases; bases outside gene matches: 7. This CDR3 is 14 amino acids long. Per germline, CDR1 LGHNT and CDR2 FRNRAP. As DNA, the CDR3 is TGTGCTAGTGGTTTGAAAAAGACAGGGGGGCAGCAGTACGTC. Its translation is CASGLKKTGGQQYV.

V and J are TRBV2 and TRBJ2-5; D possibly corresponds to TRBD1 (6 bases). Germline V gene data show CDR1 as SNHLY and CDR2 as FYNNEI. The CDR3 length is 14 residues. V shed 6 bases and J shed 2 bases, with 13 bases lying between them. CDR3 amino acids: CASRRSGTQETQYF. The CDR3 DNA follows: TGTGCCAGCAGACGATCCGGGACACAAGAGACCCAGTACTTC.

The chain links TRBV5-1 to TRBJ2-1; D not certain. The CDR3 runs to 13 residues. V was shortened by 2 bases and J by 9 bases, with 12 bases between the two germline ends. Germline CDR1 and CDR2: SGHRS and YFSETQ. The DNA of the CDR3 is TGCGCCAGCAGCTTCCCTCAGGTCGGTGAGCAGTTCTTC. Encoded protein: CASSFPQVGEQFF.

The genes are TRBV7-2 and TRBJ2-1; 13 bases align to TRBD2. V was pared by 4 bases and J by 8 bases, with 5 bases of the junction left unmatched. Germline lookup yields CDR1 SGHTA and CDR2 FQGNSA. This CDR3 has 15 residues. The CDR3 DNA reads as TGTGCCAGCAGCTCGGGACTAGCGGGAACCTATGAGCAGTTCTTC. Amino acid sequence: CASSSGLAGTYEQFF.

This chain connects TRBV16 to TRBJ1-5; TRBD1 matches at 8 bases. CDR3 length: 15 amino acids. J gave up 2 bases and V 4 bases, and 4 bases lay outside the gene matches. Germline values: CDR1 KGHSY, CDR2 FQNENV. The CDR3 reads CASSPGQGGNQPQHF. In DNA, the CDR3 is TGTGCCAGCAGCCCTGGACAGGGAGGCAATCAGCCCCAGCATTTT.

The rearrangement links TRBV28 to TRBJ1-4; 7 positions agree with TRBD1. The CDR3 runs 14 residues. CDR1 is MDHEN and CDR2 is SYDVKM in the germline V gene. V lost 5 bases and J lost 3; bases outside the gene matches: 3. The CDR3 nucleotides read TGTGCCAGCAGTATAGGGGGCTCTAATGAAAAACTGTTTTTT. Its protein is CASSIGGSNEKLFF. Based on the CDR3 plus reference TRBV28 and TRBJ1-4, the full variable domain is DVKVTQSSRYLVKRTGEKVFLECVQDMDHENMFWYRQDPGLGLRLIYFSYDVKMKEKGDIPEGYSVSREKKERFSLILESASTNQTSMYLCASSIGGSNEKLFFGSGTQLSVL.

The J gene is TRBJ1-1, the V gene TRBV7-2; unclear D gene. The ends were cut back, 6 bases at V and 3 bases at J, with 8 bases in the middle. CDR3 length equals 12 residues. Germline V CDR1 and CDR2: SGHTA, FQGNSA. The CDR3 reads CASSQQYTEAFF. Here the CDR3 DNA reads TGTGCCAGCAGTCAACAGTACACTGAAGCTTTCTTT.

The gene calls are TRBV4-3 and TRBJ1-5; TRBD1 is a possible D gene (6 bases). Germline assignment: CDR1 LGHNA and CDR2 YSLEER. Trimming left V 1 base short and J 5 bases short, with 9 bases between. This CDR3 has 14 residues. CDR3 protein: CASSQAQGHQPQHF. The CDR3 DNA reads TGCGCCAGCAGCCAAGCGCAGGGGCATCAGCCCCAGCATTTT.

The chain couples TRBV9 to TRBJ1-6; 9 bases line up with TRBD1. From germline, CDR1 is SGDLS and CDR2 YYNGEE. V lost 5 bases, J lost 7 bases, and 10 bases stayed unmatched. The CDR3 is made up of 16 amino acids. The CDR3 DNA sequence: TGTGCCAGCAGTCCTAATCCGGGACAGGGAAATTCACCCCTCCACTTT. Amino acid sequence: CASSPNPGQGNSPLHF. The whole variable domain, filled in from reference TRBV9 and TRBJ1-6, reads DSGVTQTPKHLITATGQRVTLRCSPRSGDLSVYWYQQSLDQGLQFLIQYYNGEERAKGNILERFSAQQFPDLHSELNLSSLELGDSALYFCASSPNPGQGNSPLHFGNGTRLTVT.

V and J are TRBV7-9 and TRBJ1-3; TRBD1 is a possible D gene (5 bases). Trimming left V 3 bases short and J 7 bases short, with 13 bases between. Germline CDR1 and CDR2: SEHNR and FQNEAQ (reference sequence). The CDR3 runs to 14 residues. The chain's CDR3 is CASSFTGMGNTIYF. The CDR3 DNA follows: TGTGCCAGCAGCTTTACAGGCATGGGTAACACCATATATTTT.

This chain joins TRBV19 and TRBJ1-2, with D possibly being TRBD1 (6 bases). V lost 3 bases and J 1 base, leaving 12 bases between the germline ends. CDR3 length: 15 amino acids. The V gene's germline CDR1 is LNHDA and CDR2 SQIVND (reference sequence). CDR3 residues: CASSIGRTDNYGYTF. Written as DNA, the CDR3 is TGTGCCAGTAGTATCGGGCGGACAGATAACTATGGCTACACCTTC.

This CDR3 reads CASSPTSGNSPLHF. The CDR3 DNA follows: TGTGCCAGCAGCCCCACTTCGGGGAATTCACCCCTCCACTTT. The chain has TRBV9 and TRBJ1-6; no clear D gene. The length of the CDR3 is 14 residues. Germline V gene data show CDR1 as SGDLS and CDR2 as YYNGEE. Trimming left V 4 bases short and J 7 bases short, with 12 bases between.

The chain links TRBV27 to TRBJ1-4; unclear D gene. The V gene's germline CDR1 is MNHEY and CDR2 SMNVEV (reference sequence). The V gene lost 0 bases and the J gene lost 4 bases, with 9 bases spanning the gap. This CDR3 has 15 residues. The CDR3, as DNA: TGTGCCAGCAGTTTATCGAACAACTATAATGAAAAACTGTTTTTT. It is translated as CASSLSNNYNEKLFF.

The chain links TRBV18 to TRBJ1-1, with D perhaps TRBD1 (6 bases). Trimming took off 8 bases at V and 4 bases at J, with 17 bases between the two ends. The CDR3 contains 14 residues. Germline CDR1 KGHSH, CDR2 LQKENI. In DNA, the CDR3 is TGTGCCAGCCGCGAGGGGGAAAGGATCACTGAAGCTTTCTTT. Its translation: CASREGERITEAFF.

The chain carries TRBV3-1 (or the pseudogene TRBV3-2) and TRBJ2-7; no reliable D call. The germline CDR1 and CDR2 sequences are LGHDT and YNNKEL (reference sequence). The CDR3 covers 13 residues. With 1 base removed from V and 3 bases from J, the gap between germline ends came to 7 bases. DNA for the CDR3: TGTGCCAGCAGCCAAGGTACATACTACGAGCAGTACTTC. Translation gives CASSQGTYYEQYF.

The sample holds one count of this clone. This rearrangement joins TRBV6-1 to TRBJ1-2; 12 bases map to TRBD1. The junction had 5 bases not matched to a gene; V was cut back by 2 bases and J by 7 bases. Germline-derived CDR1 and CDR2 are MNHNS and SASEGT. The CDR3 consists of 15 residues. This CDR3 is CASSERGTGGTGYTF. The CDR3 coding sequence is TGTGCCAGCAGTGAAAGGGGGACAGGGGGCACTGGCTACACCTTC.

The CDR3 nucleotides read TGCGCCAGCAGCCCCCGGGACTTTTCCTACGAGCAGTACTTC. Its translation is CASSPRDFSYEQYF. The chain combines TRBV5-1 with TRBJ2-7; weak D call: TRBD2 (6 bases). From germline, CDR1 is SGHRS and CDR2 YFSETQ. Trimming pared 4 bases from V and 1 base from J, leaving 12 bases between. This CDR3 region has 14 residues.

The chain recombines TRBV5-1 with TRBJ1-2; D may be TRBD1 (5 bases). This CDR3 has 14 amino acids. Germline CDR1 SGHRS, CDR2 YFSETQ. Trimming pared 0 bases from V and 4 bases from J, leaving 10 bases between. In DNA form, the CDR3 reads TGCGCCAGCAGCTTGGATACGGGGGGCTATGGCTACACCTTC. Its protein product is CASSLDTGGYGYTF.

This clone has just one count. The J gene is TRBJ1-2, the V gene TRBV5-6, with TRBD1 identical over 8 bases. The V gene's germline CDR1 is SGHDT and CDR2 YYEEEE. V lost 1 base, J lost 7 bases, and 6 bases stayed unmatched. This CDR3 is 14 amino acids long. The CDR3 protein is CASSLLTGEGGYTF. DNA of the CDR3: TGTGCCAGCAGCTTGCTGACAGGGGAAGGTGGCTACACCTTC.

CDR3 DNA sequence: TGTGCCAGCTCAGCCAATAACAGGGAAACTAATGAAAAACTGTTTTTT. This encodes CASSANNRETNEKLFF. J is TRBJ1-4 and V is TRBV18; D is perhaps TRBD1 (6 bases). CDR1 is KGHSH, CDR2 LQKENI, per germline. V lost 5 bases, J lost 1 base, and 14 bases lay in between. CDR3 length: 16 residues. Filled out from reference TRBV18 and TRBJ1-4, the complete variable domain reads NAGVMQNPRHLVRRRGQEARLRCSPMKGHSHVYWYRQLPEEGLKFMVYLQKENIIDESGMPKERFSAEFPKEGPSILRIQQVVRGDSAAYFCASSANNRETNEKLFFGSGTQLSVL.

The chain carries TRBV7-2 and TRBJ2-1; 15 positions agree with TRBD2. The V gene's germline CDR1 is SGHTA and CDR2 FQGNSA. With 5 bases clipped from V and 4 bases from J, the junction kept 9 bases outside the gene matches. The CDR3 has 18 residues. The CDR3 region is CASSAGTSGGRSYNEQFF. CDR3 bases: TGTGCCAGCAGCGCGGGGACTAGCGGGGGGAGGTCTTACAATGAGCAGTTCTTC.

CDR3 sequence (DNA): TGTGCCAGTAGTATAGGGGGGGGGAGCGGCCAAGAGACCCAGTACTTC. It specifies CASSIGGGSGQETQYF. The chain couples TRBV19 to TRBJ2-5, with 7 bases fitting TRBD2. The germline gives CDR1 LNHDA, CDR2 SQIVND (reference sequence). The CDR3 spans 16 residues. Trimming cost V 1 base and J 1 base; bases outside gene matches: 6.

The chain joins TRBV6-6 to TRBJ1-1, with D maybe TRBD1 (5 bases). Germline V gene data show CDR1 as MNHNY and CDR2 as SVGAGI (reference sequence). The CDR3 covers 14 residues. V shed 8 bases and J shed 0 bases, with 13 bases lying between them. The CDR3 DNA reads TGTGCCAGCCACGGACACCTCATGAACACTGAAGCTTTCTTT. Protein sequence: CASHGHLMNTEAFF.

The chain joins TRBV18 to TRBJ2-5, with D maybe TRBD2 (7 bases). The germline gives CDR1 KGHSH, CDR2 LQKENI. CDR3 length: 14 amino acids. V lost 3 bases to trimming and J lost 4 bases, with 12 bases between them. The CDR3 region has the DNA TGTGCCAGCTCACCTGGGGGGGCGACAGAGACCCAGTACTTC. This codes for CASSPGGATETQYF.

The chain combines TRBV19 with TRBJ1-5, with 12 nucleotides matching TRBD1. Germline values: CDR1 LNHDA, CDR2 SQIVND (reference sequence). This CDR3 comprises 15 residues. Trimming at V came to 5 bases and at J to 6 bases, leaving 5 bases not matched to a gene. The CDR3 region has the DNA TGTGCCAGTAGTGCGGGACAGGGGGCGAGTCAGCCCCAGCATTTT. Its protein is CASSAGQGASQPQHF.

This clone was counted between two and nine times. The same CDR3 also results from other DNA sequences found in this sample. This chain joins TRBV20-1 and TRBJ2-5; D gene unclear. V gave up 2 bases and J gave up 3 bases, with 4 bases separating them. Germline V CDR1 and CDR2: DFQATT, SNEGSKA (reference sequence). This CDR3 region has 11 residues. The CDR3 loop is CSARPEETQYF. The DNA for the CDR3 is TGCAGTGCTAGACCGGAAGAGACCCAGTACTTC.

The J gene is TRBJ2-7, the V gene TRBV6-1; 10 bases map to TRBD1. The CDR3 is 14 residues long. Trimming cost V 2 bases and J 6 bases; bases outside gene matches: 4. Germline CDR1 MNHNS, CDR2 SASEGT. CDR3 in amino acids: CASSERDRGSEQYV. The DNA for the CDR3 is TGTGCCAGCAGTGAAAGGGACAGGGGTTCCGAGCAGTACGTC.

V usage is TRBV10-3 and J usage is TRBJ1-3; 8 bases map to TRBD1. CDR3 length equals 16 residues. With 7 bases clipped from V and 2 bases from J, the junction kept 10 bases outside the gene matches. The germline V gene encodes CDR1 ENHRY and CDR2 SYGVKD. The CDR3 protein is CAITDGQGNAGNTIYF. The CDR3, as DNA: TGTGCCATCACGGATGGACAGGGTAACGCTGGAAACACCATATATTTT.